The present entry profiles one TCR beta chain with its context. The antigen remains unidentified. This may arise from a read error, as a much more abundant clone is one base away. For TCR, cDNA came from 5'RACE template switching, which added a universal primer site and UMIs. TCRdb reanalysed the 5' RACE reads using MiXCR and keeps one entry per CDR3 protein. Among 400,000 or so distinct CDR3 sequences listed, 6.2% were seen once. The sample belongs to a study of T cells after yellow fever vaccination. General study results and limits: Weaker, the secondary response had a peak occurring faster, on day 5 versus 15. Reappearing after the booster were most of the clones from primary vaccination (roughly 95% CD4, 85% to 90% CD8). CD4 and CD8 compartments shared a small share of clonotypes.

The junction had 17 bases not matched to a gene; V was cut back by 6 bases and J by 9 bases. CDR1 GTSNPN and CDR2 SVGIG come from the germline V gene (reference sequence). This CDR3 comprises 15 residues. V is TRBV30 and J is TRBJ2-1; 7 bases are a match to TRBD1. This TCR derives from a young man who received the YFV17D yellow fever vaccine. The starting material was PBMCs, obtained 5 days after the yellow fever booster vaccination. CDR3 coding DNA: TGTGCCTGCAGCCAACGGGACAGAAATAGGGGTGAGCAGTTCTTC. Its protein product is CACSQRDRNRGEQFF.